This T cell receptor beta chain came from a study of cytomegalovirus exposure and HLA in healthy donors. This clone has just a few counts. PCR was performed using 60 Vbeta and 13 Jbeta primers. Clones were read by immunoSEQ multiplex PCR, and TCRdb kept only the in-frame ones, dropping some. Of 100,000 to 150,000 clones in the sample, roughly a tenth were seen once. Germline lookup yields CDR1 SGHRS and CDR2 YFSETQ. V was clipped by 4 bases and J by 2 bases; unmatched bases: 5. CDR3 length: 14 residues. This TCR came from a young woman in good health and CMV-seropositive. This chain links TRBV5-1 with TRBJ2-5, with 7 bases identical to TRBD2. Sample: PBMCs. CDR3 region: CASSPGLPQETQYF. CDR3 in DNA: TGCGCCAGCAGCCCGGGACTACCACAAGAGACCCAGTACTTC.